This note documents a single TCR beta chain sequence. The antigen is unknown. The entry originates in a study of T cells expressing NK-cell markers. Study findings and constraints: What remained unclear was the HCMV specificity of expanded NKG2C+ T cell clones.

Template switching by 5'RACE with UMIs generated the TCR beta cDNA. TCRdb derives one entry per CDR3 protein from the 5' RACE reads, leaving out DNA. The listing records 130,000 to 150,000 distinct CDR3 sequences. The V gene's germline CDR1 is SGHTA and CDR2 FQGNSA. CDR3 length: 11 residues. Sequencing was performed on blood T cells: a sorted CD56 or NKG2C T cell subset, CD4+ or CD8+ T cells, or bulk PBMC T cells (not recorded which). The chain couples TRBV7-2 to TRBJ2-1; no DNA is available, so the TRBD2 call from TCRdb remains unchecked. The clonotype was recovered from a man between 18 and 29 years old in good health. Here the CDR3 reads CASREGVEQFF.